The clone carrying this T cell receptor (beta chain) was detected many times. Antigen unknown. This specimen belongs to a study of identical twins. The CDR3 has 16 amino acids. CDR1 and CDR2 (germline): SEHNR, FQNEAQ (reference sequence). Deletions cut 4 bases from V and 0 bases from J, with 16 bases between. General study results and limits: Weaker excess twin sharing was observed in beta out-of-frame sequences. Twins shared out-of-frame alpha sequences with excess low generation probability.

TCRdb re-called the 5' RACE reads with MiXCR, one entry per CDR3 protein. The sample carries approximately 300,000 distinct CDR3 sequences, around 9.7% recorded once. This same sample was also part of a study on yellow fever vaccine responses in identical twins.

This receptor was taken from a woman aged 18-30 years in good health. The gene calls are TRBV7-9 and TRBJ2-7; tentative D call: TRBD1 (6 bases). Source material: CD8+ T cells sorted from blood. The CDR3 loop is CASSSSPRDNSYEQYF. The CDR3 DNA follows: TGTGCCAGCAGCTCCAGCCCCCGGGACAACTCCTACGAGCAGTACTTC.